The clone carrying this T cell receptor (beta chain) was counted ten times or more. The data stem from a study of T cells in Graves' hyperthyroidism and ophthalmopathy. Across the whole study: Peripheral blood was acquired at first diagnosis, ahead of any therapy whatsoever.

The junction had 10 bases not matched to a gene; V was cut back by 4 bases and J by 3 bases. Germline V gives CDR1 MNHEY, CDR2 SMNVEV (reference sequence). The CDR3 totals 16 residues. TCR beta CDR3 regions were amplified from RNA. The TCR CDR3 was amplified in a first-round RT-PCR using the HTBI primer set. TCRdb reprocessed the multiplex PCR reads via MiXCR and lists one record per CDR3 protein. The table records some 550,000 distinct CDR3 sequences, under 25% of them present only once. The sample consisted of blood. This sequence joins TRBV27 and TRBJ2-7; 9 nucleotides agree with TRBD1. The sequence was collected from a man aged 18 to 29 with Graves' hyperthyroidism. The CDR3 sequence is CASSYSGTGWIYEQYF. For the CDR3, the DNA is TGTGCCAGCAGTTACTCCGGGACAGGGTGGATCTACGAGCAGTACTTC.